This entry features one T cell receptor (beta chain) sequence. The length of the CDR3 is 13 residues. Per the germline V gene, CDR1 is MNHEY and CDR2 is SVGAGI. Deletions cut 8 bases from V and 1 base from J, with 11 bases between. The record originates from a study of shared clonotypes between healthy human individuals. Naive CD8 isolation took CD45RO-negative cells positively selected for CCR7 and excluded terminally differentiated effector memory CD45RA+ cells. This table comes from immunoSEQ multiplex PCR, and its TCRdb copy is limited to in-frame clones, with some not included. The profile covers roughly 2.1 million clones, with about 93% appearing a single time and more than 1.5% taken by the ten largest.

Sequencing was carried out using naive CD8+ T cells from PBMCs. This receptor was identified in a man younger than 35 in good health. Some clones in this sample may be carry-over from other donors' samples. The chain has TRBV6-5 and TRBJ1-1, with a possible D match to TRBD1 (5 bases). CDR3 protein: CASRDRGNTEAFF. In DNA, the CDR3 is TGTGCCAGCCGGGATAGGGGGAACACTGAAGCTTTCTTT.